Sequencing of this T cell receptor beta chain was carried out in a study of control samples from healthy donors and cancer patients. The data were produced by immunoSEQ multiplex PCR, yet TCRdb's version contains in-frame clones alone and is incomplete. The table includes roughly 170,000 clones, about 93% detected once. This clone showed up just once. Germline assignment: CDR1 MNHEY and CDR2 SVGAGI. V was cut by 7 bases and J by 4 bases, with 17 bases left in between. CDR3 length equals 15 residues. The J gene is TRBJ1-5, the V gene TRBV6-5; D unresolved. The TCR was taken from a man younger than 35 in good health. Sequences were obtained from blood. The CDR3 DNA follows: TGTGCCAGCACCACCCTGGGAGGGATTAATCAGCCCCAGCATTTT. Amino acids: CASTTLGGINQPQHF.